These 2 T cell receptor beta chains were all obtained from the same sample, sequenced in a study of T cell repertoires and leukemia-associated antigens. TCRdb analysed the 5' RACE reads with MiXCR anew, one entry per CDR3 protein. The sample holds more than 8,000 distinct CDR3 sequences, approximately 40% seen once. No antigen has been identified for these receptors. Sequencing was carried out using CD3+ T cells sorted from blood and cultured. These receptors were collected from a female donor in good health.

This clonotype was seen many times. The rearrangement joins TRBV25-1 to TRBJ2-7; D may be TRBD2 (6 bases). Germline-derived CDR1 and CDR2 are MGHDK and SYGVNS. The V and J ends lost 2 bases and 3 bases respectively, with 11 bases between them. This CDR3 is built from 14 residues. CDR3 region: CASSEHGSNYEQYF. The CDR3 nucleotides are TGTGCCAGCAGTGAACACGGGAGTAACTACGAGCAGTACTTC.

This clonotype was detected many times. The CDR3, as DNA: TGTGCCAGCAGCCCTCGGACTAGCGGGAATTTTAATGAGCAGTTCTTC. This encodes CASSPRTSGNFNEQFF. V and J are TRBV4-2 and TRBJ2-1; 12 positions match TRBD2. V lost 4 bases to trimming and J lost 7 bases; unmatched junction nucleotides: 8. This CDR3 is built from 16 residues. The germline V gene has CDR1 LGHNA and CDR2 YNFKEQ.